The 20 T cell receptor beta chains listed next were all sequenced from one sample in a study of blood T cell repertoires in COVID-19. The assay was immunoSEQ multiplex PCR, and TCRdb's table has in-frame clones only and misses some. The sample holds some 160,000 clones; about 89% are singletons and the top ten take approximately 3%. The sequencing input was peripheral blood. The origin of the receptors is a man between 60 and 75 years old with acute or convalescent COVID-19.

The genes are TRBV18 and TRBJ2-6; tentatively, D is TRBD2 (7 bases). Trimming took off 3 bases at V and 4 bases at J, with 19 bases between the two ends. Looked up from germline, CDR1 is KGHSH and CDR2 is LQKENI. This CDR3 spans 18 amino acids. CDR3 coding DNA: TGTGCCAGCTCACCCGATAGGCGGGGGCGGATGGGGGCCAACGTCCTGACTTTC. It yields the protein CASSPDRRGRMGANVLTF. The variable domain in full, completed from reference TRBV18 and TRBJ2-6, reads NAGVMQNPRHLVRRRGQEARLRCSPMKGHSHVYWYRQLPEEGLKFMVYLQKENIIDESGMPKERFSAEFPKEGPSILRIQQVVRGDSAAYFCASSPDRRGRMGANVLTFGAGSRLTVL.

This clone occurred a few times. The rearrangement uses TRBV5-1 and TRBJ2-7, with 10 bases fitting TRBD2. The V gene end was trimmed by 0 bases and the J gene end by 3 bases; junction bases not matched to a gene: 3. This CDR3 is 15 amino acids long. The germline gives CDR1 SGHRS, CDR2 YFSETQ. CDR3 loop: CASSLVVAGGYEQYF. The CDR3 coding sequence is TGCGCCAGCAGCTTGGTGGTAGCGGGGGGCTACGAGCAGTACTTC.

This clone was found a few times. The CDR3 region has the DNA TGTGCCAGCAGTGTACACGGGGGGCTAGCCTACAATGAGCAGTTCTTC. It is translated as CASSVHGGLAYNEQFF. The J gene is TRBJ2-1, the V gene TRBV6-1; maybe TRBD2 (7 bases). CDR1 is MNHNS, CDR2 SASEGT, per germline. The CDR3 is made up of 16 amino acids. V dropped 4 bases and J dropped 2 bases, with 15 bases sitting between them.

The chain is built from TRBV5-1 and TRBJ1-2; D is unresolved. V was trimmed by 1 base and J by 8 bases, leaving 12 bases between them. Germline V lookup: CDR1 SGHRS, CDR2 YFSETQ. This CDR3 comprises 13 residues. In DNA, the CDR3 is TGCGCCAGCAGCTTGCAAGCGGAATTGGGCTACACCTTC. Its protein product is CASSLQAELGYTF.

V gene TRBV30 combines with J gene TRBJ1-4; D unclear. CDR1 and CDR2 (germline): GTSNPN, SVGIG (reference sequence). CDR3 size: 17 residues. Trimming pared 2 bases from V and 1 base from J, leaving 17 bases between. Written as DNA, the CDR3 is TGTGCCTGGAGTATAAGCCGACACGGAGGAACTAATGAAAAACTGTTTTTT. Its translation: CAWSISRHGGTNEKLFF.

The gene calls are TRBV4-3 and TRBJ1-3, with D possibly being TRBD1 (6 bases). The V end was cut by 0 bases, the J end by 3 bases, with 6 bases between. The CDR3 loop spans 14 amino acids. CDR1 is LGHNA and CDR2 is YSLEER in the germline V gene. For the CDR3, the DNA is TGCGCCAGCAGCCAAGACAGGGGTGGAAACACCATATATTTT. It encodes CASSQDRGGNTIYF.

This clone was observed a few times. The chain combines TRBV3-1 (or the pseudogene TRBV3-2) with TRBJ1-4; 10 nucleotides line up with TRBD1. The CDR3 has 16 amino acids. Germline CDR1 reads LGHDT; CDR2 reads YNNKEL (reference sequence). V was clipped by 0 bases and J by 8 bases; unmatched bases: 6. CDR3 in DNA: TGTGCCAGCAGCCAAGATGGGACAGGGGCAGGAGAAAAACTGTTTTTT. Protein sequence: CASSQDGTGAGEKLFF.

The chain employs TRBV29-1 and TRBJ1-4, with a tentative D call TRBD1 (6 bases). V was pared by 6 bases and J by 4 bases, with 18 bases between. This CDR3 has 15 amino acids. CDR1 and CDR2 (germline): SQVTM, ANQGSEA. The CDR3 is CSVGQSISNNEKLFF. For the CDR3, the DNA is TGCAGCGTAGGACAGTCGATCTCCAATAATGAAAAACTGTTTTTT.

This chain uses TRBV6-1 with TRBJ1-5; 8 bases align to TRBD1. J lost 2 bases, V lost 10 bases, and 4 bases had no gene match. Germline-derived CDR1 and CDR2 are MNHNS and SASEGT. The CDR3 has 13 amino acids. The CDR3 here is CATLDRGNQPQHF. In DNA, the CDR3 is TGTGCCACCCTGGACAGGGGCAATCAGCCCCAGCATTTT.

The CDR3 nucleotides are TGTGCCAGCAGCCAATATTTCGATAATTCACCCCTCCACTTT. Protein product: CASSQYFDNSPLHF. The chain recombines TRBV3-1 (or the pseudogene TRBV3-2) with TRBJ1-6; no firm D call. This CDR3 is built from 14 residues. CDR1 and CDR2 from the germline V gene are LGHDT and YNNKEL (reference sequence). V was clipped by 2 bases and J by 5 bases, with 7 bases between them.

The gene calls are TRBV30 and TRBJ1-1; unclear D gene. This CDR3 is built from 12 residues. V was pared by 4 bases and J by 10 bases, with 16 bases between. CDR1 is GTSNPN and CDR2 is SVGIG in the germline V gene (reference sequence). The CDR3 spells CAWNQVWMGAFF. As DNA, the CDR3 is TGTGCCTGGAACCAGGTGTGGATGGGAGCTTTCTTT.

The chain employs TRBV9 and TRBJ1-2; maybe TRBD1 (6 bases). The V gene lost 0 bases and the J gene lost 2 bases, with 11 bases spanning the gap. This CDR3 has 15 residues. The germline V gene encodes CDR1 SGDLS and CDR2 YYNGEE. The CDR3 nucleotides are TGTGCCAGCAGCGTAGGGGGACACAGGAACTATGGCTACACCTTC. Its protein product is CASSVGGHRNYGYTF.

This chain joins TRBV6-5 and TRBJ1-2, with 8 bases that match TRBD1. The junction had 9 bases not matched to a gene; V was cut back by 6 bases and J by 3 bases. There are 15 residues in the CDR3. Germline CDR1 and CDR2: MNHEY and SVGAGI. CDR3 nucleotide sequence: TGTGCCAGCAGCCCCCCAGGGGGCGCTCACTATGGCTACACCTTC. Amino acids: CASSPPGGAHYGYTF.

This sequence joins TRBV5-1 and TRBJ1-4; 9 bases line up with TRBD1. J was trimmed by 7 bases and V by 3 bases; bases with no gene match: 4. This CDR3 is built from 14 residues. Germline V gene sequence: CDR1 SGHRS, CDR2 YFSETQ. The CDR3 sequence is CASSSGTGTEKLFF. The CDR3 coding sequence is TGCGCCAGCAGCTCCGGGACAGGGACTGAAAAACTGTTTTTT.

CDR3 in amino acids: CASSRDTRLLANYGYTF. Written as DNA, the CDR3 is TGTGCCAGTAGTCGGGACACCCGTTTATTGGCTAACTATGGCTACACCTTC. The V and J genes are TRBV19 and TRBJ1-2; D perhaps matches TRBD1 (6 bases). CDR1 and CDR2 from the germline V gene are LNHDA and SQIVND (reference sequence). The V end was cut by 5 bases, the J end by 0 bases, with 19 bases between. This CDR3 comprises 17 residues.

This chain links TRBV5-8 with TRBJ2-3; D ambiguous. The V end lost 1 base, the J end lost 0 bases, and 9 bases lay between the germline ends. Looked up from germline, CDR1 is SGHTS and CDR2 is YDEGEE. The CDR3 runs to 15 residues. The CDR3 region is CASSLTRFSTDTQYF. In nucleotides, the CDR3 is TGTGCCAGCAGCTTGACACGTTTTAGCACAGATACGCAGTATTTT.

J is TRBJ2-1 and V is TRBV6-9; D is possibly TRBD1 (6 bases). Germline V lookup: CDR1 MNHGY, CDR2 SVAAGI. CDR3 length: 17 residues. The V end lost 6 bases, the J end lost 4 bases, and 22 bases lay between the germline ends. The DNA for the CDR3 is TGTGCCAGCAGCCCCAAACAAAACAGGGCCCTGTACAATGAGCAGTTCTTC. Translation: CASSPKQNRALYNEQFF.

The gene calls are TRBV2 and TRBJ2-7; 10 nucleotides agree with TRBD2. Per the germline V gene, CDR1 is SNHLY and CDR2 is FYNNEI. Trimming took 6 bases from V and 3 from J; bases not matched to a gene: 11. The CDR3 spans 16 residues. DNA for the CDR3: TGTGCCAGCAGCGCTGTGACTAGCGGGCTAAGCTACGAGCAGTACTTC. Translation gives CASSAVTSGLSYEQYF.

The rearrangement uses TRBV18 and TRBJ1-1, with D unclear. V was shortened by 1 base and J by 3 bases, with 3 bases between the two germline ends. Germline V gives CDR1 KGHSH, CDR2 LQKENI. This CDR3 has 12 residues. CDR3 sequence: CASSPLDTEAFF. DNA of the CDR3: TGTGCCAGCTCACCACTAGACACTGAAGCTTTCTTT. Complete variable domain (other parts from reference TRBV18 and TRBJ1-1): NAGVMQNPRHLVRRRGQEARLRCSPMKGHSHVYWYRQLPEEGLKFMVYLQKENIIDESGMPKERFSAEFPKEGPSILRIQQVVRGDSAAYFCASSPLDTEAFFGQGTRLTVV.

The V call is TRBV3-1 (or the pseudogene TRBV3-2), the J call TRBJ2-1, with 8 bases identical to TRBD2. The J segment lost 3 bases and the V segment lost 4 bases, leaving 5 bases of the junction unmatched. Germline CDR1 reads LGHDT; CDR2 reads YNNKEL (reference sequence). The CDR3 sequence is 15 residues long. The CDR3 loop is CASSPTGTSYNEQFF. CDR3 DNA: TGTGCCAGCAGCCCCACCGGGACTAGCTACAATGAGCAGTTCTTC.